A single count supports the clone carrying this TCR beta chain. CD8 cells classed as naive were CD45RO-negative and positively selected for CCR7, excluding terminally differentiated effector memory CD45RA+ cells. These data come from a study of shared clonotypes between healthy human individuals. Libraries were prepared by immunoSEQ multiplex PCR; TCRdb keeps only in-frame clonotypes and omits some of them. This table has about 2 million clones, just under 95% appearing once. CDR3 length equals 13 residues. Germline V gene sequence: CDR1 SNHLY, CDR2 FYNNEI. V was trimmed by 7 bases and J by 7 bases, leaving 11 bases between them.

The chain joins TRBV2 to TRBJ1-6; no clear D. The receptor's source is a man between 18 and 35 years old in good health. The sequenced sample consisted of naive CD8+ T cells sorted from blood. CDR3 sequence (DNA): TGTGCCAGCACTTCTGTAGGGAATTCACCCCTCCACTTT. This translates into CASTSVGNSPLHF.